These 13 T cell receptor beta chains originate from one sample sequenced in a study of blood T cell repertoires in COVID-19. Some clones are missing from TCRdb's copy, which holds only in-frame ones; the method was immunoSEQ multiplex PCR. The table has about 140,000 clones, roughly 87% seen once. Sequencing was performed on peripheral blood. The receptors originated from a man aged 65 to 85 with acute or convalescent COVID-19.

This clone came up a few times. J is TRBJ2-7 and V is TRBV10-1; TRBD1 is a possible D gene (5 bases). The germline CDR1 and CDR2 sequences are WNHNN and SYGVQD (reference sequence). There are 14 residues in the CDR3. Deletions cut 4 bases from V and 2 bases from J, with 12 bases between. The CDR3 nucleotides read TGCGCCAGCAGTGTGGGGCGGAAGCCCTACGAGCAGTACTTC. The encoded protein is CASSVGRKPYEQYF.

This chain links TRBV19 with TRBJ2-1, with 10 bases matching TRBD1. This CDR3 is 17 amino acids long. Trimming removed 2 bases from V and 9 bases from J; junction bases left unmatched: 13. CDR1 and CDR2 (germline): LNHDA, SQIVND (reference sequence). The CDR3 sequence: CASSIFAPGTGECEQFF. The DNA of the CDR3 is TGTGCCAGTAGTATATTCGCGCCGGGGACAGGGGAATGTGAGCAGTTCTTC.

The rearrangement joins TRBV7-8 to TRBJ1-2; maybe TRBD1 (6 bases). Per germline, CDR1 SGHVS and CDR2 FQNEAQ. CDR3 size: 13 residues. Trimming cost V 6 bases and J 2 bases, with 10 bases left between them. CDR3 protein: CASRVDRNYGYTF. Written as DNA, the CDR3 is TGTGCCAGCAGAGTCGACAGGAACTATGGCTACACCTTC.

The chain recombines TRBV6-6 with TRBJ1-1; 7 nucleotides align to TRBD1. With V trimmed by 2 bases and J by 5 bases, 5 bases remained unmatched. Germline values: CDR1 MNHNY, CDR2 SVGAGI (reference sequence). The CDR3 has 14 residues. The CDR3, as DNA: TGTGCCAGCAGTTACGATAGGGGGCGAACTGAAGCTTTCTTT. Protein sequence: CASSYDRGRTEAFF.

The chain employs TRBV19 and TRBJ1-2; TRBD1 agrees at 9 bases. The ends lost 7 bases at V and 6 bases at J; junction bases unmatched: 12. The CDR3 totals 15 residues. CDR1 LNHDA and CDR2 SQIVND come from the germline V gene (reference sequence). In DNA form, the CDR3 reads TGTGCCAGTACTGCCCCGCGGACAGGGGCTCATGGCTACACCTTC. It translates to CASTAPRTGAHGYTF. The full variable domain, its missing parts supplied by reference TRBV19 and TRBJ1-2, is DGGITQSPKYLFRKEGQNVTLSCEQNLNHDAMYWYRQDPGQGLRLIYYSQIVNDFQKGDIAEGYSVSREKKESFPLTVTSAQKNPTAFYLCASTAPRTGAHGYTFGSGTRLTVV.

The chain couples TRBV7-2 to TRBJ2-4; D possibly corresponds to TRBD1 (5 bases). The CDR3 is 16 residues long. CDR1 and CDR2 from the germline V gene are SGHTA and FQGNSA. Deletions cut 6 bases from V and 1 base from J, with 16 bases between. The CDR3 spells CASRDPGYGAKNIQYF. For the CDR3, the DNA is TGTGCCAGCAGGGACCCAGGGTACGGGGCCAAAAACATTCAGTACTTC.

V and J are TRBV24-1 and TRBJ2-3; TRBD1 agrees at 9 bases. V lost 0 bases, J lost 11 bases, and 5 bases stayed unmatched. From germline, CDR1 is KGHDR and CDR2 SFDVKD. This CDR3 region has 14 residues. CDR3 sequence (DNA): TGTGCCACCAGTGATTTGGGGACAGGGAAGATGCAGTATTTT. The encoded protein is CATSDLGTGKMQYF.

This rearrangement joins TRBV30 to TRBJ2-3, with TRBD1 matching 9 bases. The junction had 6 bases not matched to a gene; V was cut back by 5 bases and J by 0 bases. Germline V lookup: CDR1 GTSNPN, CDR2 SVGIG (reference sequence). This CDR3 is built from 15 residues. The CDR3: CAWGYGTGSTDTQYF. CDR3 DNA sequence: TGTGCCTGGGGGTACGGGACAGGGAGCACAGATACGCAGTATTTT.

The CDR3 sequence is CASGFGGAKQETQYF. The DNA of the CDR3 is TGTGCTAGTGGTTTCGGAGGGGCCAAACAAGAGACCCAGTACTTC. The chain is built from TRBV12-5 and TRBJ2-5, with a weak D call TRBD2 (6 bases). This CDR3 is 15 amino acids long. Deletions cut 3 bases from V and 2 bases from J, with 13 bases between. Germline CDR1 and CDR2: LGHNT and FRNRAP. The full variable domain, in which reference TRBV12-5 and TRBJ2-5 provide the parts outside the CDR3, is DARVTQTPRHKVTEMGQEVTMRCQPILGHNTVFWYRQTMMQGLELLAYFRNRAPLDDSGMPKDRFSAEMPDATLATLKIQPSEPRDSAVYFCASGFGGAKQETQYFGPGTRLLVL.

This clone was observed a few times. This chain connects TRBV3-1 (or the pseudogene TRBV3-2) to TRBJ2-7; 7 bases are shared with TRBD2. Germline V gene sequence: CDR1 LGHDT, CDR2 YNNKEL (reference sequence). The CDR3 is 15 amino acids. Germline trimming cut 4 bases from V and 3 bases from J; bases unmatched to any gene: 9. This chain's CDR3 is CASSPGLVTIYEQYF. CDR3 coding DNA: TGTGCCAGCAGCCCCGGACTAGTAACTATCTACGAGCAGTACTTC.

This chain links TRBV7-9 with TRBJ1-2; possible D gene TRBD1, 5 bases. Trimming removed 4 bases from V and 6 bases from J, with 18 bases in between. The germline gives CDR1 SEHNR, CDR2 FQNEAQ (reference sequence). The CDR3 loop spans 15 amino acids. The CDR3 region has the DNA TGTGCCAGCAGCTCGCGAACCGGGACTCAAGATGGCTACACCTTC. This codes for CASSSRTGTQDGYTF. The full variable domain, completed using reference TRBV7-9 and TRBJ1-2, is DTGVSQNPRHKITKRGQNVTFRCDPISEHNRLYWYRQTLGQGPEFLTYFQNEAQLEKSRLLSDRFSAERPKGSFSTLEIQRTEQGDSAMYLCASSSRTGTQDGYTFGSGTRLTVV.

V and J are TRBV7-3 and TRBJ2-6; D is uncertain. From germline, CDR1 is SGHTA and CDR2 FQGTGA. The CDR3 consists of 19 residues. Trimming removed 1 base at V and 0 bases at J, with 16 bases between. As DNA, the CDR3 is TGTGCCAGCAGCTTAAAAATTGGCCGATTTATCTCTGGGGCCAACGTCCTGACTTTC. Its protein is CASSLKIGRFISGANVLTF.

The J gene is TRBJ1-1, the V gene TRBV6-5, with a tentative D call TRBD1 (6 bases). Germline V lookup: CDR1 MNHEY, CDR2 SVGAGI. The CDR3 covers 14 residues. V was cut by 2 bases and J by 6 bases, with 13 bases left in between. In DNA, the CDR3 is TGTGCCAGCAGTTACCTCCAGGGGAGGGCTGAAGCTTTCTTT. Its protein product is CASSYLQGRAEAFF.